This T cell receptor beta chain is from a study of blood T cell repertoires in COVID-19. For the study at large: Samples came from the United States, Italy and Spain, spanning acute and convalescent COVID-19. Sources were T cells, B-cell-depleted T cells, or PBMCs; the material itself was cDNA or gDNA.

Source study methods: Estimates of nucleated cell counts were drawn from the amplification of reference gene primers. The method was immunoSEQ multiplex PCR; TCRdb's version includes in-frame clones alone and lacks a portion of them. V and J calls and clone size follow that table, whereas D and trimming were derived from the DNA. Among about 24,000 clones listed, 82% were seen once. Looked up from germline, CDR1 is SGHTA and CDR2 is FQGTGA. Trimming pared 5 bases from V and 0 bases from J, leaving 2 bases between. This CDR3 contains 11 residues. V and J are TRBV7-3 and TRBJ2-7; D not resolved. This TCR was recovered from a human donor in a cohort sampled during active COVID-19. The sequencing input was peripheral blood. CDR3: CASSRSYEQYF. The CDR3 DNA reads as TGTGCCAGCAGCCGCTCCTACGAGCAGTACTTC.